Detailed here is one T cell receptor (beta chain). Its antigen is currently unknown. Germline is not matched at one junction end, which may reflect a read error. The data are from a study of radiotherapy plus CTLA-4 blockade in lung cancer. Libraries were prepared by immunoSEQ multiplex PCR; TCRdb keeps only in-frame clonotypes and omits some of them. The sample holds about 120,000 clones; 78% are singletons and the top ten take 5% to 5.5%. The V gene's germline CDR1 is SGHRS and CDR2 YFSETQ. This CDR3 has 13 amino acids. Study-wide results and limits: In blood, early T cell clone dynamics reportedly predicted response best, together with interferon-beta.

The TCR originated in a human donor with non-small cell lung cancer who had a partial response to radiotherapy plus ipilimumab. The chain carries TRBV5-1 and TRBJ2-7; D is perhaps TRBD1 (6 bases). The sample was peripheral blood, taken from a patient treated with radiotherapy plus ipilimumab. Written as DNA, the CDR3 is TGCGCCAGCAGCCTAACCCAGGAGACAGGCCGATCCTTC. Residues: CASSLTQETGRSF.